In this sample, the clone carrying this T cell receptor (beta chain) turned up many times. Its antigen is still unknown. Amplification yielded TCR beta CDR3 regions, with RNA transcripts as the source. In the first-round RT-PCR of the TCR CDR3, the HTBI primer set was used. One entry per CDR3 protein results from TCRdb running MiXCR on the multiplex PCR reads. The sample records around 580,000 distinct CDR3 sequences, about a sixth being singletons. This entry belongs to a study of T cells in Graves' hyperthyroidism and ophthalmopathy. As for the study in general: Peripheral blood was obtained at initial diagnosis, preceding any treatment.

Every diagnosis used clinical symptoms, serum thyroxine and TRAb, thyroid ultrasound and orbital computed tomography. PBMCs were collected from an approximately 9.3 ml volume of fresh peripheral blood. There are 14 residues in the CDR3. Germline lookup yields CDR1 SGHDT and CDR2 YYEEEE. Trimming removed 0 bases at V and 1 base at J, with 7 bases between. Notes on the study in general: In validation, the model predicted ophthalmopathy. These predictions came a median about 6.5 months before onset.

The chain has TRBV5-6 and TRBJ1-1, with unresolved D. The specimen sequenced was blood. The source of this sequence is a woman under 30 with Graves' hyperthyroidism. In DNA, the CDR3 is TGTGCCAGCAGCTTGGACGTACAGAACACTGAAGCTTTCTTT. Translating gives CASSLDVQNTEAFF.